This T cell receptor beta chain emerged from a study of CD8+ T cells in alopecia areata. Regarding treatment: oral pan-JAK inhibitor, 5-10 mg twice daily. CDR3 length equals 16 residues. Extraction and reverse transcription of RNA yielded cDNA as the sequencing template. The assay was immunoSEQ multiplex PCR, and TCRdb's table has in-frame clones only and misses some. The table records about 250,000 clones, 60% of them present only once. This clone showed up just a few times. The TCR comes from a human donor with alopecia areata. V usage is TRBV21-1 and J usage is TRBJ2-7; the table's D call of TRBD1 was not tested on the DNA. TRBV21-1 is assigned pseudogene status. This specimen was CD4+ T cells sorted from blood, taken at approximately week 51, from a patient treated with tofacitinib. The CDR3 region has the DNA TGTGCCAGCAGACACCCCGAGGACAGGCGAGCTAGCGAGCAGTACTTC. This gives the protein CASRHPEDRRASEQYF.